Sequencing of this TCR beta chain was carried out in a study of cytomegalovirus exposure and HLA in healthy donors. Study findings and constraints: Accurate predictions that matched the HLA-A and HLA-B alleles of most subjects were reportedly made from TCR beta sequences.

This clone was seen only once. Its cognate antigen is unknown. Looked up from germline, CDR1 is SQVTM and CDR2 is ANQGSEA. This CDR3 region has 12 residues. Trimming removed 6 bases from V and 5 bases from J, with 13 bases in between. Amplification used 60 Vbeta primers and 13 Jbeta primers. Assay used: immunoSEQ multiplex PCR; TCRdb lists only in-frame clones, some missing. The sample includes roughly 140,000 clones, about 80% of them seen just once. Though probably carrying unrecorded immune exposures, donors were nominally healthy at sampling. This clonotype was sampled from a man younger than 45 in good health and CMV-seropositive. Specimen: PBMCs. The chain combines TRBV29-1 with TRBJ1-1; D might be TRBD1 (6 bases). In nucleotides, the CDR3 is TGCAGCGTAGACACAAGGGGGACTGAAGCTTTCTTT. Translation gives CSVDTRGTEAFF. Variable domain in full (rest from reference TRBV29-1 and TRBJ1-1): SAVISQKPSRDICQRGTSLTIQCQVDSQVTMMFWYRQQPGQSLTLIATANQGSEATYESGFVIDKFPISRPNLTFSTLTVSNMSPEDSSIYLCSVDTRGTEAFFGQGTRLTVV.